These T cell receptor beta chains were read from a single sample in a study of CXCR3-negative and CXCR3-positive naive CD8 T cells. TCRdb reworked the 5' RACE reads into one entry per CDR3 protein, no DNA. The sample features about 80,000 distinct CDR3 sequences, with 1.5% to 2% in its top ten. The sample consisted of naive CXCR3- CD8+ T cells from blood. The receptors were gathered from a human donor in good health. Some clones in this sample may be carry-over from other donors' samples. Each CDR3 is given with its conserved first and last residue.

V: TRBV12-3/TRBV12-4
J: TRBJ2-1
CDR3: CASSGPSGPLSYNEQFF

V: TRBV7-9
J: TRBJ2-1
CDR3: CASSPNGGANNEQFF

V: TRBV23-1
J: TRBJ1-2
CDR3: CASRASKEYGYTF

V: TRBV4-1
J: TRBJ2-7
CDR3: CASSQHLARGTRGEQYF

V: TRBV15
J: TRBJ2-3
CDR3: CATSEISTDTQYF

V: TRBV20-1
J: TRBJ2-7
CDR3: CSARHLSGSSYEQYF

V: TRBV27
J: TRBJ2-1
CDR3: CASSYSGLEQFF

V: TRBV10-3
J: TRBJ1-2
CDR3: CATSEPTGADPFYGYTF

V: TRBV9
J: TRBJ2-6
CDR3: CASSVDDRAGANVLTF

V: TRBV29-1
J: TRBJ1-2
CDR3: CSVPAGGGYTF

V: TRBV29-1
J: TRBJ2-7
CDR3: CSVELAGGYEQYF

V: TRBV4-3
J: TRBJ2-2
CDR3: CASRPDREAGELFF

V: TRBV14
J: TRBJ1-1
CDR3: CASSPLGSPEAFF

V: TRBV28
J: TRBJ1-5
CDR3: CASTILGGGVTQPQHF

V: TRBV7-2
J: TRBJ2-3
CDR3: CASSLTTAGAQYF

V: TRBV6-2/TRBV6-3
J: TRBJ2-7
CDR3: CASSTGLAGGYEQYF

V: TRBV6-1
J: TRBJ2-7
CDR3: CASSADREVFYEQYF

V: TRBV4-2
J: TRBJ2-1
CDR3: CASSQDLGLGYSAGNEQFF

V: TRBV7-3
J: TRBJ2-3
CDR3: CASSLLPGDTDTQYF

V: TRBV11-2
J: TRBJ2-7
CDR3: CASSLSDGSYEQYF

V: TRBV27
J: TRBJ2-7
CDR3: CASSLMDSNPFPSYEQYF

V: TRBV7-9
J: TRBJ2-3
CDR3: CASSYRGRSTDTQYF